This T cell receptor beta chain was profiled in a study of shared clonotypes between healthy human individuals. Findings and caveats of the study: Incomplete sequencing of sorted subsets was indicated by rarefaction despite large depth.

In the sorted-subset replicate PCRs, approximately 200 ng DNA, 25,000 to 35,000 T cell genomes, was used. Sequencing used immunoSEQ multiplex PCR; TCRdb keeps in-frame clones, though not all of them. The sample shows under 300,000 clones, 65% of them seen only once. Worth noting for this clone: Its antigen is as yet unknown. Germline and junction disagree at one end, which may indicate a read error. Other nucleotide sequences from this sample produce the same CDR3.

CDR3 size: 14 residues. Germline CDR1 KGHSH, CDR2 LQKENI. This TCR came from a man under 40 in good health. Source material: memory CD4+ T cells sorted from blood. Documented subset: CD45RA-negative fraction. The V gene is TRBV18, the J gene TRBJ1-3; a weak D match, TRBD1 (5 bases). The CDR3 sequence is CASSPDNSGNTIYF. CDR3 bases: TGTGCCAGTTCACCGGACAACTCTGGAAACACCATATATTTT.